This entry describes one TCR beta chain. The antigen is not known. Produced via immunoSEQ multiplex PCR; TCRdb's table is partial and in-frame only. This table has about 2.3 million clones, under 95% appearing once. This specimen belongs to a study of shared clonotypes between healthy human individuals. Overall study findings and caveats: The study generally estimated greater richness for naive than memory subsets.

This CDR3 is built from 17 residues. CDR1 KGHSH and CDR2 LQKENI come from the germline V gene. V shed 0 bases, J shed 4 bases, and the junction held 6 bases outside the gene matches. This receptor was obtained from a man aged 18 to 30 in good health. Some clones in this sample may be carry-over from other donors' samples. This chain uses TRBV18 with TRBJ2-2, with TRBD2 matching over 9 bases. Sequencing was carried out using naive CD4+ T cells from PBMCs. As to subset: CD45RA+ positively selected. The chain's CDR3 is CASSPPDSGSLTGELFF. For the CDR3, the DNA is TGTGCCAGCTCACCACCGGATAGCGGGAGTCTCACCGGGGAGCTGTTTTTT.